This TCR beta chain was captured in a study of beta chain features in type 1 diabetes. Notes on the study in general: The study found fewer insertions and more deletions at VDJ junctions in type 1 diabetes patients. When Type 1 diabetes patients were examined, their TCRB CDR3s proved moderately but significantly shorter in all four CD4+ subsets.

Sequenced material consisted of expressed TCRB transcripts (all of the isolated RNA was reverse transcribed). Deep immunoSEQ sequencing covered naive, central memory and regulatory T cell samples. Generated by immunoSEQ multiplex PCR, the TCRdb table keeps only in-frame clones and is missing some. This sample carries 140,000 to 150,000 clones, about 13% of them seen once, and the ten largest clones take 1.3%. In all sorted populations, purity surpassed 95%. Of note for this clone: The antigen remains unidentified. Different DNA sequences within this sample yield the same CDR3.

Germline V lookup: CDR1 SNHLY, CDR2 FYNNEI. The CDR3 length is 14 residues. The V end lost 3 bases, the J end lost 6 bases, and 13 bases lay between the germline ends. The TCR comes from a young man with type 1 diabetes. The V gene is TRBV2, the J gene TRBJ2-3; maybe TRBD1 (6 bases). Specimen: central memory CD4+ T cells from blood. Written as DNA, the CDR3 is TGTGCCAGCAGTGACAGGGGATTAACGGATACGCAGTATTTT. Its protein is CASSDRGLTDTQYF.